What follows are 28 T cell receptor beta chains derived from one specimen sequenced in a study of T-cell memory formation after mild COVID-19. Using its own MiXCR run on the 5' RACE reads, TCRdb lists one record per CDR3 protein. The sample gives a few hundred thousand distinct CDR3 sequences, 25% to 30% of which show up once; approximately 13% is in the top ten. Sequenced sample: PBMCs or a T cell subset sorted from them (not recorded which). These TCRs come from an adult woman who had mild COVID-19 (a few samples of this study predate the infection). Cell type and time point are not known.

The CDR3 DNA is TGTGCCAGTAGTATAGTCCACTCACCCTCCTACGAGCAGTACTTC. Translation gives CASSIVHSPSYEQYF. This chain uses TRBV19 with TRBJ2-7; unclear D gene. CDR1 is LNHDA, CDR2 SQIVND, per germline (reference sequence). The V gene lost 1 base and the J gene lost 0 bases, with 10 bases spanning the gap. The CDR3 consists of 15 residues.

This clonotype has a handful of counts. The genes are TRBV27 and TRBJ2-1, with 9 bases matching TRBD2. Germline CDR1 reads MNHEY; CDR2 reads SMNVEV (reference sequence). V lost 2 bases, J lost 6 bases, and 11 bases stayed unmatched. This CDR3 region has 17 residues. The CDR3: CASSLGPPGTSFNEQFF. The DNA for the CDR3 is TGTGCCAGCAGTTTAGGCCCCCCCGGGACTAGCTTCAATGAGCAGTTCTTC.

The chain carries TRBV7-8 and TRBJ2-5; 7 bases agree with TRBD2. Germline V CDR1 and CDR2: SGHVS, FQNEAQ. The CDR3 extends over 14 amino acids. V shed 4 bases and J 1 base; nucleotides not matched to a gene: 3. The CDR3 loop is CASSYRLAQETQYF. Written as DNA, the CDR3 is TGTGCCAGCAGCTACCGACTAGCCCAAGAGACCCAGTACTTC.

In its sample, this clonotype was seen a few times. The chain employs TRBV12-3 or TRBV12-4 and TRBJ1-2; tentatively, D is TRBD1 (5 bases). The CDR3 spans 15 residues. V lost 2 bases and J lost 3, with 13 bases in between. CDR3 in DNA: TGTGCCAGCAGTTTAACGGGACCAACGGACTATGGCTACACCTTC. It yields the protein CASSLTGPTDYGYTF.

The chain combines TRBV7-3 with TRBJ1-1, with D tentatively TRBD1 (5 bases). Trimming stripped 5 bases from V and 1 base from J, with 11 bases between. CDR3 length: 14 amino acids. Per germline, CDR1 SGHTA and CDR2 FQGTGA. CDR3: CASSPGHQNTEAFF. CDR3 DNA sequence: TGTGCCAGCAGCCCAGGACACCAGAACACTGAAGCTTTCTTT.

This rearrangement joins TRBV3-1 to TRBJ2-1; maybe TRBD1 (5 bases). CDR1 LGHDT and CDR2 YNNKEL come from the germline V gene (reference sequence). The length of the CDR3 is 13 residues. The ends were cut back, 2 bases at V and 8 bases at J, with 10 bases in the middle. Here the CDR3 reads CASSQFQGYEQFF. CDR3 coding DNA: TGTGCCAGCAGCCAATTCCAGGGCTATGAGCAGTTCTTC.

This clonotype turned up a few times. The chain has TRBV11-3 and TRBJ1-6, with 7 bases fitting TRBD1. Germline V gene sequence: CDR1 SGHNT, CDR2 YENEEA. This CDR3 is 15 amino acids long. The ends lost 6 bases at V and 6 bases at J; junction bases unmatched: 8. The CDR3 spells CASRYTGTANSPLHF. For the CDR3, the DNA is TGTGCCAGCAGATACACCGGGACAGCTAATTCACCCCTCCACTTT.

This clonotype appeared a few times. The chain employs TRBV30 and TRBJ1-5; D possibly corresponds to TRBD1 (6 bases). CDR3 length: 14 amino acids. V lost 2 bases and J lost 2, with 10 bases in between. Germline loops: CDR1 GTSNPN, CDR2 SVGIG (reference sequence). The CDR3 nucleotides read TGTGCCTGGAGTAGGGGGGCGGGCAATCAGCCCCAGCATTTT. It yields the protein CAWSRGAGNQPQHF.

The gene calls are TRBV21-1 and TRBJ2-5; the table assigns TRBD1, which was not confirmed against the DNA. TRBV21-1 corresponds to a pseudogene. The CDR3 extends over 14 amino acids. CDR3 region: CASSPGTVHETQYF. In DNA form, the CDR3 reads TGTGCCAGCAGCCCTGGGACAGTCCACGAGACCCAGTACTTC.

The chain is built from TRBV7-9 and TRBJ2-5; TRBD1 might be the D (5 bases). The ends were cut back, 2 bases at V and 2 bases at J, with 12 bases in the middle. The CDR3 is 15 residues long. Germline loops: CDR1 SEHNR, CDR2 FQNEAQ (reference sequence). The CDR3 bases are TGTGCCAGCAGCTTATTCCTGCAGGGTCAAGAGACCCAGTACTTC. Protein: CASSLFLQGQETQYF.

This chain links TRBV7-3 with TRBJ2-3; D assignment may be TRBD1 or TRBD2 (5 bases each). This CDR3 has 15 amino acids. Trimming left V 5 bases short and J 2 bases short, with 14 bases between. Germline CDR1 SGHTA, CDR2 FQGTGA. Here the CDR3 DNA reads TGTGCCAGCAGCCCAGAGGGACCTAACACAGATACGCAGTATTTT. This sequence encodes CASSPEGPNTDTQYF.

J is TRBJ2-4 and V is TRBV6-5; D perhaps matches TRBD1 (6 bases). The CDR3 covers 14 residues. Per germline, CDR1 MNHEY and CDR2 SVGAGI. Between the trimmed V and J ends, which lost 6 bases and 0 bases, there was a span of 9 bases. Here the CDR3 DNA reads TGTGCCAGCAGGGACAGCCAAGCCAAAAACATTCAGTACTTC. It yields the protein CASRDSQAKNIQYF.

The CDR3, as DNA: TGTGCCAGCAGTGGACAGCTTGACTCCTACGAGCAGTACTTC. This sequence encodes CASSGQLDSYEQYF. The V gene is TRBV25-1, the J gene TRBJ2-7; a weak D match, TRBD1 (5 bases). The CDR3 totals 14 residues. The ends were cut back, 4 bases at V and 0 bases at J, with 10 bases in the middle. In germline, CDR1 is MGHDK, CDR2 SYGVNS.

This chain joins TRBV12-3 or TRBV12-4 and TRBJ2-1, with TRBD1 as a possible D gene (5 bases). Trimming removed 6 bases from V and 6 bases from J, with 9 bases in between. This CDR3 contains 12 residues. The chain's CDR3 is CASRKDTNEQFF. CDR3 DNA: TGTGCCAGCAGAAAGGACACCAATGAGCAGTTCTTC.

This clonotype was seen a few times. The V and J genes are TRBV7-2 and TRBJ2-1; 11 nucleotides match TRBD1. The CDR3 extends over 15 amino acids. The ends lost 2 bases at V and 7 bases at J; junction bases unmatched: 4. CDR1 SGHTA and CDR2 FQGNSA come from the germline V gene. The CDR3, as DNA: TGTGCCAGCAGCTTAAACCGGGACAGGGGGAATGAGCAGTTCTTC. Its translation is CASSLNRDRGNEQFF. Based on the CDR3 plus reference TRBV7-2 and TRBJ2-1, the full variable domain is GAGVSQSPSNKVTEKGKDVELRCDPISGHTALYWYRQSLGQGLEFLIYFQGNSAPDKSGLPSDRFSAERTGGSVSTLTIQRTQQEDSAVYLCASSLNRDRGNEQFFGPGTRLTVL.

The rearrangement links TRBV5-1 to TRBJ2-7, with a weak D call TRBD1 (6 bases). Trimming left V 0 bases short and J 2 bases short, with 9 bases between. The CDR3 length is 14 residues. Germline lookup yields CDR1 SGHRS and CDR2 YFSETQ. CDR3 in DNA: TGCGCCAGCAGCTTGGACAGGGATCCCTACGAGCAGTACTTC. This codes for CASSLDRDPYEQYF.

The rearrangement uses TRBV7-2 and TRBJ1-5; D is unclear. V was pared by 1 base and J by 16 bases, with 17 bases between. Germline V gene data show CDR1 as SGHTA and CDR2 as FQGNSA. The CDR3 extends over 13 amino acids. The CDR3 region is CASSLGGSSPPHF. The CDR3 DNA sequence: TGTGCCAGCAGCTTAGGAGGGTCCAGCCCGCCCCATTTT. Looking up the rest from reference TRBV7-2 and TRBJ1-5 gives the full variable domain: GAGVSQSPSNKVTEKGKDVELRCDPISGHTALYWYRQSLGQGLEFLIYFQGNSAPDKSGLPSDRFSAERTGGSVSTLTIQRTQQEDSAVYLCASSLGGSSPPHFGDGTRLSIL.

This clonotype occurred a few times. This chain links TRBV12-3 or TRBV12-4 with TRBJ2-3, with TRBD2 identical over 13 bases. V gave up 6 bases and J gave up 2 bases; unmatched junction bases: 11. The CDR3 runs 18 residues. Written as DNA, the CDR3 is TGTGCCAGCAGAGCCCCCGTACTAGCGGGAGGGTACACAGATACGCAGTATTTT. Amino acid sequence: CASRAPVLAGGYTDTQYF.

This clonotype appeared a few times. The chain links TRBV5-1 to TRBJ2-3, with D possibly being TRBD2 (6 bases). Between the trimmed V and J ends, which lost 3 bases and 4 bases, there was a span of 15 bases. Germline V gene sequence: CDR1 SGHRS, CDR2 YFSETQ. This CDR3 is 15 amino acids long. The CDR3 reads CASSSTRVGADTQYF. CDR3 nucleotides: TGCGCCAGCAGCTCGACTAGGGTGGGCGCAGATACGCAGTATTTT. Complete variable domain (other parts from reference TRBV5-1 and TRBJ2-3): KAGVTQTPRYLIKTRGQQVTLSCSPISGHRSVSWYQQTPGQGLQFLFEYFSETQRNKGNFPGRFSGRQFSNSRSEMNVSTLELGDSALYLCASSSTRVGADTQYFGPGTRLTVL.

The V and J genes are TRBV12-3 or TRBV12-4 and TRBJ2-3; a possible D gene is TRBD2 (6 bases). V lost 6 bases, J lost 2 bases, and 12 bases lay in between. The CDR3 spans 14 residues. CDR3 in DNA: TGTGCCAGCAGACGCGGGACTGCCACAGATACGCAGTATTTT. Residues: CASRRGTATDTQYF.

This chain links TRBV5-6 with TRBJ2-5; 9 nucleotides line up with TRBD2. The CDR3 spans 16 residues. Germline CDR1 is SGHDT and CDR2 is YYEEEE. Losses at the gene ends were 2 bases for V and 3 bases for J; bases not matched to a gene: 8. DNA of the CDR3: TGTGCCAGCAGCTTACGACTAGCGGTGAATAAAGAGACCCAGTACTTC. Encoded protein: CASSLRLAVNKETQYF.

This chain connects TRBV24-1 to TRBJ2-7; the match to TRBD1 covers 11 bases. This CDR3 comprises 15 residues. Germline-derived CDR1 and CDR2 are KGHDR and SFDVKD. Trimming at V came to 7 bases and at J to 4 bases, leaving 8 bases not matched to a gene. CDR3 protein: CATSDGGTGGYEQYF. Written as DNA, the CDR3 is TGTGCCACCAGCGACGGAGGGACAGGGGGATACGAGCAGTACTTC.

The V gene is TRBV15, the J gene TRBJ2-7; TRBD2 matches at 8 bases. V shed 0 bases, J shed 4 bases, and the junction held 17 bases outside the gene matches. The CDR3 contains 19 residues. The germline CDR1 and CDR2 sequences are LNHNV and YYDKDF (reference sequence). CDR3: CATSRDHVLAGTAGYEQYF. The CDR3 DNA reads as TGTGCCACCAGCAGAGACCATGTCTTAGCGGGGACCGCCGGGTACGAGCAGTACTTC.

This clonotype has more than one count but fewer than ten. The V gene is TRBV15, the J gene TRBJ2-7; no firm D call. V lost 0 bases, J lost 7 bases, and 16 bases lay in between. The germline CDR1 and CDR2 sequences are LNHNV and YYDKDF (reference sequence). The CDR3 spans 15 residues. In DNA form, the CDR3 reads TGTGCCACCAGCAGAGATCTTGTCTCACTTCATGAGCAGTACTTC. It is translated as CATSRDLVSLHEQYF.

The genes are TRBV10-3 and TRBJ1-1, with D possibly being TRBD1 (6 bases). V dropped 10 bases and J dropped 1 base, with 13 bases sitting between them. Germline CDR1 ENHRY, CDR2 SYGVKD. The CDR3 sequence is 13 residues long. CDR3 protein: CATAGAENTEAFF. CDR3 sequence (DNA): TGTGCCACCGCAGGGGCTGAGAACACTGAAGCTTTCTTT.

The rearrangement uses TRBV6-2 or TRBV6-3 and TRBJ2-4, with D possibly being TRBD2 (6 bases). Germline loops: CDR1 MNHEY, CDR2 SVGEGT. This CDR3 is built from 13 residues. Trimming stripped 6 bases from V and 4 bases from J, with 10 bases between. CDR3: CASRGGGKNIQYF. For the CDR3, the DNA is TGTGCCAGCAGGGGTGGGGGGAAAAACATTCAGTACTTC.

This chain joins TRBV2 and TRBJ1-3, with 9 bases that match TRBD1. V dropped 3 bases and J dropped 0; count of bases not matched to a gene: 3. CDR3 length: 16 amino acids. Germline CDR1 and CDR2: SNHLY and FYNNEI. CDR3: CASSEGTGNSGNTIYF. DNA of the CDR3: TGTGCCAGCAGTGAGGGGACAGGGAACTCTGGAAACACCATATATTTT. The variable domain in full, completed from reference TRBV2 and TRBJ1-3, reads EPEVTQTPSHQVTQMGQEVILRCVPISNHLYFYWYRQILGQKVEFLVSFYNNEISEKSEIFDDQFSVERPDGSNFTLKIRSTKLEDSAMYFCASSEGTGNSGNTIYFGEGSWLTVV.

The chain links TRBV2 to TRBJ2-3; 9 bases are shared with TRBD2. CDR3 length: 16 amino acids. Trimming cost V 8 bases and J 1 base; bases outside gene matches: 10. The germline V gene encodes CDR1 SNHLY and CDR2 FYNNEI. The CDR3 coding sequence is TGTGCCAGCCGACACAGCGGGGGGATCCGCACAGATACGCAGTATTTT. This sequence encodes CASRHSGGIRTDTQYF.